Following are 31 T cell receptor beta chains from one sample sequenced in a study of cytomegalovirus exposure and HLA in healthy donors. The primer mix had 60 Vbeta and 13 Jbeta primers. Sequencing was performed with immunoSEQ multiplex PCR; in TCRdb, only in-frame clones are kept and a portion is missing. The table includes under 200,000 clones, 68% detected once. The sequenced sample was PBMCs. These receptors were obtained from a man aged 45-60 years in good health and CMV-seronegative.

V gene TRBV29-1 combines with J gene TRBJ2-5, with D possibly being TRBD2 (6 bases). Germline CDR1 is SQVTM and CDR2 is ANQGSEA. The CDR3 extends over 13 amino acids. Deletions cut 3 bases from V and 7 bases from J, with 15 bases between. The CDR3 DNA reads TGCAGCGTTGAGCCTAGCGCCCAGCGGACCCAGTACTTC. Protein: CSVEPSAQRTQYF. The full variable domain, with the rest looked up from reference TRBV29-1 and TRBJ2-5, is SAVISQKPSRDICQRGTSLTIQCQVDSQVTMMFWYRQQPGQSLTLIATANQGSEATYESGFVIDKFPISRPNLTFSTLTVSNMSPEDSSIYLCSVEPSAQRTQYFGPGTRLLVL.

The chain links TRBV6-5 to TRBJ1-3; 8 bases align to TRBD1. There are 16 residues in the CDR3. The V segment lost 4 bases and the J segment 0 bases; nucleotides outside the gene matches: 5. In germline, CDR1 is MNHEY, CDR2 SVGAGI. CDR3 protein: CASSFGTGSSGNTIYF. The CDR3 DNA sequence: TGTGCCAGCAGTTTCGGGACAGGAAGCTCTGGAAACACCATATATTTT.

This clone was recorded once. CDR3 DNA sequence: TGTGCCAGCAGTTGGGACAGGGGGAACACTGAAGCTTTCTTT. Protein product: CASSWDRGNTEAFF. The rearrangement links TRBV6-5 to TRBJ1-1, with 10 bases aligning to TRBD1. CDR1 is MNHEY, CDR2 SVGAGI, per germline. The CDR3 sequence is 14 residues long. V lost 4 bases to trimming and J lost 1 base; unmatched junction nucleotides: 0.

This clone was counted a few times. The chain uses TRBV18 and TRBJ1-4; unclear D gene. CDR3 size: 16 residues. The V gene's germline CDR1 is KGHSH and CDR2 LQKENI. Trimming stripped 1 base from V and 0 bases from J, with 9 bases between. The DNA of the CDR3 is TGTGCCAGCTCACCACAACGGGTTGCAACTAATGAAAAACTGTTTTTT. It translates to CASSPQRVATNEKLFF.

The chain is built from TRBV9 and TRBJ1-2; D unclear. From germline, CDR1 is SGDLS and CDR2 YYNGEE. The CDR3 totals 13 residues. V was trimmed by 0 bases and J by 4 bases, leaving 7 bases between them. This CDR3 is CASSVVNTYGYTF. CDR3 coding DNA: TGTGCCAGCAGCGTAGTAAACACCTATGGCTACACCTTC.

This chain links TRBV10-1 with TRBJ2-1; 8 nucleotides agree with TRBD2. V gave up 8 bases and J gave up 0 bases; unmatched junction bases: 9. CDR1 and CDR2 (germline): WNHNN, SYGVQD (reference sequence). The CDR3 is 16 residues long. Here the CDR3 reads CASSLGGGSSYNEQFF. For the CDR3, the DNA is TGCGCCAGCTCCCTGGGCGGGGGGAGCTCCTACAATGAGCAGTTCTTC.

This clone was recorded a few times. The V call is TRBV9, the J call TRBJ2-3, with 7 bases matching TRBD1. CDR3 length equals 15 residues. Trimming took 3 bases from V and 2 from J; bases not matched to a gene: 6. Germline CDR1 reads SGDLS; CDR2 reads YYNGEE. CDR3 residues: CASSARDSLTDTQYF. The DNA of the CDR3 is TGTGCCAGCAGCGCCCGGGACAGTCTCACAGATACGCAGTATTTT.

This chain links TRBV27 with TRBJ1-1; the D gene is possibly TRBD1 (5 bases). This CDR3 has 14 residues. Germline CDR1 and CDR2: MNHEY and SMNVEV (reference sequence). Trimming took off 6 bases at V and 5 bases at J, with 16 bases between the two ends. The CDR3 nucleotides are TGTGCCAGCAGGGCAGGGAAGGGAGGAACTGAAGCTTTCTTT. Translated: CASRAGKGGTEAFF.

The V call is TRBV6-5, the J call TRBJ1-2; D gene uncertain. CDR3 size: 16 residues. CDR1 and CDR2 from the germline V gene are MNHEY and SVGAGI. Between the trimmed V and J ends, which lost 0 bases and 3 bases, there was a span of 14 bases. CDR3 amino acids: CASSYSREGWDYGYTF. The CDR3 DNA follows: TGTGCCAGCAGTTACTCTCGGGAGGGATGGGACTATGGCTACACCTTC.

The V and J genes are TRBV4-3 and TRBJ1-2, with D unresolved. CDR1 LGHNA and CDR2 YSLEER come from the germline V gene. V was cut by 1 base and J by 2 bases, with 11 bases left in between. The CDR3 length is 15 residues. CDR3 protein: CASSQGLSANYGYTF. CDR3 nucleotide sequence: TGCGCCAGCAGCCAAGGGCTTTCCGCAAACTATGGCTACACCTTC.

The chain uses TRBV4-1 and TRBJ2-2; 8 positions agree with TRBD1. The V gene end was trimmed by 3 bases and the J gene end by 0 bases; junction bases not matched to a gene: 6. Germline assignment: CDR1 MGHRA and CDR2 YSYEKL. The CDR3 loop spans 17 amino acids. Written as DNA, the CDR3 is TGCGCCAGCAGCCATAAAGGACAGGGACCGAACACCGGGGAGCTGTTTTTT. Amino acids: CASSHKGQGPNTGELFF.

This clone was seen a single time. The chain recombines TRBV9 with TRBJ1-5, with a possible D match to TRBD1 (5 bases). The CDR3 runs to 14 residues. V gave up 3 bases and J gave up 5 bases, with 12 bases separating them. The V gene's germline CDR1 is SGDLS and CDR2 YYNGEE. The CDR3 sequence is CASSEGGDYQPQHF. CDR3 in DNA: TGTGCCAGCAGCGAGGGAGGGGACTATCAGCCCCAGCATTTT.

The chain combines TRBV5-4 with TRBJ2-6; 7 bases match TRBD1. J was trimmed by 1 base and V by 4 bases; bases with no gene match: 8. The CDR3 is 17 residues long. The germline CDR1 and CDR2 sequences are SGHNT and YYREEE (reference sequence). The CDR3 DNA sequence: TGTGCCAGCAGCCCGGGACAGAGTATATCTGGGGCCAACGTCCTGACTTTC. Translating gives CASSPGQSISGANVLTF.

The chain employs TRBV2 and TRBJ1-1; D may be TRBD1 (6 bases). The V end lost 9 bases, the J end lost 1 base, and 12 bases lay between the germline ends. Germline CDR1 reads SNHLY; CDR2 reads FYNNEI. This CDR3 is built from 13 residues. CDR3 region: CASYRDPNTEAFF. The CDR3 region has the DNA TGTGCCAGTTACAGGGATCCGAACACTGAAGCTTTCTTT.

The CDR3 here is CASSDPGGSYGYTF. For the CDR3, the DNA is TGCGCCAGCAGTGATCCAGGGGGCAGCTATGGCTACACCTTC. This sequence joins TRBV10-2 and TRBJ1-2; 8 nucleotides align to TRBD1. Per the germline V gene, CDR1 is WSHSY and CDR2 is SAAADI. Trimming took 3 bases from V and 4 from J; bases not matched to a gene: 4. The CDR3 covers 14 residues.

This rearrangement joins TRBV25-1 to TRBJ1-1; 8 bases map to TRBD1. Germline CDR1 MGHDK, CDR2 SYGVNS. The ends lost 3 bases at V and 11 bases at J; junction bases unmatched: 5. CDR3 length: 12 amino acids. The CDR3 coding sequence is TGTGCCAGCAGTGAGATTCGACAGGGGGCTTTCTTT. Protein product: CASSEIRQGAFF. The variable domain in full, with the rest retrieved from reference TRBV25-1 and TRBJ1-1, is EADIYQTPRYLVIGTGKKITLECSQTMGHDKMYWYQQDPGMELHLIHYSYGVNSTEKGDLSSESTVSRIRTEHFPLTLESARPSHTSQYLCASSEIRQGAFFGQGTRLTVV.

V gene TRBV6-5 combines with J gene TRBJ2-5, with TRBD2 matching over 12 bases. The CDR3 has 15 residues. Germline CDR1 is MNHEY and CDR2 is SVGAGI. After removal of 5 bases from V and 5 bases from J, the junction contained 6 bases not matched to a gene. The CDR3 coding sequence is TGTGCCAGCAGTCCCTGGCTAGCGGGGGGGGAGACCCAGTACTTC. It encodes CASSPWLAGGETQYF.

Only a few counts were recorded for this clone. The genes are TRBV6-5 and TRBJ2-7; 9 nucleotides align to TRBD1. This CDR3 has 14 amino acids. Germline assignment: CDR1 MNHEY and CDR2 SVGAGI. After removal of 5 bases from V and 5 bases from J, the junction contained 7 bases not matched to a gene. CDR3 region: CASSPRDRVNEQYF. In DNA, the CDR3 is TGTGCCAGCAGTCCACGGGACAGGGTCAACGAGCAGTACTTC.

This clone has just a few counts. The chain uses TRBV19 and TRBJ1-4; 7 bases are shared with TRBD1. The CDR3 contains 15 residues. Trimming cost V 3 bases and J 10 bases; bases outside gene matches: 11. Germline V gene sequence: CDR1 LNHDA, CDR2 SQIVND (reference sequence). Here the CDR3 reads CASSIYRGGFGKLFF. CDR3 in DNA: TGTGCCAGTAGTATTTACAGGGGTGGATTCGGAAAACTGTTTTTT.

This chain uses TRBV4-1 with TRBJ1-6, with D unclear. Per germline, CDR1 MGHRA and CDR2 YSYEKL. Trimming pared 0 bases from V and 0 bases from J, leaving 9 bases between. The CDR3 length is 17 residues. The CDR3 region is CASSQDLGSSYNSPLHF. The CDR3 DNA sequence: TGCGCCAGCAGCCAAGATCTTGGGAGCTCCTATAATTCACCCCTCCACTTT.

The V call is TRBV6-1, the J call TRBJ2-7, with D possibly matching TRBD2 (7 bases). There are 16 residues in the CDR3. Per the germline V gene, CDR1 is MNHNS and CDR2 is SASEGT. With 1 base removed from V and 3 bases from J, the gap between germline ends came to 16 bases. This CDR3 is CASSEGWGGYDYEQYF. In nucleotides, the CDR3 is TGTGCCAGCAGTGAAGGTTGGGGGGGCTACGACTACGAGCAGTACTTC.

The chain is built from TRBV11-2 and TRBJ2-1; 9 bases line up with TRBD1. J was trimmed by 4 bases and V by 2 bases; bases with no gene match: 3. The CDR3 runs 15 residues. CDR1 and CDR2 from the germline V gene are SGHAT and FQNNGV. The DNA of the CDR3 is TGTGCCAGCAGCTTACCCGGGACAGGGTACAATGAGCAGTTCTTC. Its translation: CASSLPGTGYNEQFF.

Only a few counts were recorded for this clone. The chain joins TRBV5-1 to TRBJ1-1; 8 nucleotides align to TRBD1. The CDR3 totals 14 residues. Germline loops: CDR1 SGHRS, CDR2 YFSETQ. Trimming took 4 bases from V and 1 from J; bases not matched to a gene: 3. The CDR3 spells CASSTTGGNTEAFF. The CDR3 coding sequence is TGCGCCAGCAGCACTACAGGGGGGAACACTGAAGCTTTCTTT.

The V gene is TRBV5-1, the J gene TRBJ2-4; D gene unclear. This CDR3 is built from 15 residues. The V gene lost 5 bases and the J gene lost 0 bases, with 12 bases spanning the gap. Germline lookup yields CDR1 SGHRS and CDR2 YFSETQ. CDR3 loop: CASRLDHLAKNIQYF. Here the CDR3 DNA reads TGCGCCAGCAGACTTGATCACCTAGCCAAAAACATTCAGTACTTC.

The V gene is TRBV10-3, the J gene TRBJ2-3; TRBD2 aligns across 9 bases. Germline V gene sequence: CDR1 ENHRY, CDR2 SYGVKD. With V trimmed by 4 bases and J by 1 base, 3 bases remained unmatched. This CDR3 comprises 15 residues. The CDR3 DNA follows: TGTGCCATCAGTGGCGGGACTAGCCGCACAGATACGCAGTATTTT. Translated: CAISGGTSRTDTQYF.

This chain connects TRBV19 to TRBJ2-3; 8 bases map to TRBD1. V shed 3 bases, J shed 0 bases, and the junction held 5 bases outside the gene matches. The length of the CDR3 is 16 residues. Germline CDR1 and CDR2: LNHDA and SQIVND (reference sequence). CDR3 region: CASSIGTGISTDTQYF. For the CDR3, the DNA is TGTGCCAGTAGTATCGGGACAGGCATTAGCACAGATACGCAGTATTTT.

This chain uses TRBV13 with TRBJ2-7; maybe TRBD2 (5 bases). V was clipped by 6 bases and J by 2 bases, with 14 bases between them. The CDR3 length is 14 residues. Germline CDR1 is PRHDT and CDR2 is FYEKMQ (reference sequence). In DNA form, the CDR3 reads TGTGCCAGCAGTCGAGGGATTATGGCCTACGAGCAGTACTTC. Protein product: CASSRGIMAYEQYF.

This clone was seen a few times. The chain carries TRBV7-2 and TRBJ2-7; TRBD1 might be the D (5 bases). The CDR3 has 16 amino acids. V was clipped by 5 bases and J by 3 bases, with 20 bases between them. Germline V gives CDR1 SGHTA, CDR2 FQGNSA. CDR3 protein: CASSPGWGSSYYEQYF. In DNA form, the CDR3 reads TGTGCCAGCAGCCCTGGCTGGGGCAGTAGTTACTACGAGCAGTACTTC.

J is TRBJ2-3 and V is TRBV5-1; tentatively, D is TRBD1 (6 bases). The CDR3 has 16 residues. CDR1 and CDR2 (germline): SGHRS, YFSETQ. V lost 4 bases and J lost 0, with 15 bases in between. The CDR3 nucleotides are TGCGCCAGCAGCGTAAGACAGGTATCGAGCACAGATACGCAGTATTTT. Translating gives CASSVRQVSSTDTQYF.

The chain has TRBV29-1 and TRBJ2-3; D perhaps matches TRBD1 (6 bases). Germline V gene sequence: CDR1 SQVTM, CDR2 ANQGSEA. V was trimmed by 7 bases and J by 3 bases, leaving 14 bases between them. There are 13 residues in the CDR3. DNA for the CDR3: TGCAGCGCCCCGAGCAGGGGAACAGATACGCAGTATTTT. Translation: CSAPSRGTDTQYF.

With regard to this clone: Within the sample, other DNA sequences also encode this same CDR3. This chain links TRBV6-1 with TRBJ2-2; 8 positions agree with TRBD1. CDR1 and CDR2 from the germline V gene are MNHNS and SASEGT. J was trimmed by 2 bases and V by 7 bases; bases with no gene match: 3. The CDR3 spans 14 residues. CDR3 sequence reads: CASKDRVNTGELFF. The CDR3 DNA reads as TGTGCCAGCAAGGACAGGGTCAACACCGGGGAGCTGTTTTTT.